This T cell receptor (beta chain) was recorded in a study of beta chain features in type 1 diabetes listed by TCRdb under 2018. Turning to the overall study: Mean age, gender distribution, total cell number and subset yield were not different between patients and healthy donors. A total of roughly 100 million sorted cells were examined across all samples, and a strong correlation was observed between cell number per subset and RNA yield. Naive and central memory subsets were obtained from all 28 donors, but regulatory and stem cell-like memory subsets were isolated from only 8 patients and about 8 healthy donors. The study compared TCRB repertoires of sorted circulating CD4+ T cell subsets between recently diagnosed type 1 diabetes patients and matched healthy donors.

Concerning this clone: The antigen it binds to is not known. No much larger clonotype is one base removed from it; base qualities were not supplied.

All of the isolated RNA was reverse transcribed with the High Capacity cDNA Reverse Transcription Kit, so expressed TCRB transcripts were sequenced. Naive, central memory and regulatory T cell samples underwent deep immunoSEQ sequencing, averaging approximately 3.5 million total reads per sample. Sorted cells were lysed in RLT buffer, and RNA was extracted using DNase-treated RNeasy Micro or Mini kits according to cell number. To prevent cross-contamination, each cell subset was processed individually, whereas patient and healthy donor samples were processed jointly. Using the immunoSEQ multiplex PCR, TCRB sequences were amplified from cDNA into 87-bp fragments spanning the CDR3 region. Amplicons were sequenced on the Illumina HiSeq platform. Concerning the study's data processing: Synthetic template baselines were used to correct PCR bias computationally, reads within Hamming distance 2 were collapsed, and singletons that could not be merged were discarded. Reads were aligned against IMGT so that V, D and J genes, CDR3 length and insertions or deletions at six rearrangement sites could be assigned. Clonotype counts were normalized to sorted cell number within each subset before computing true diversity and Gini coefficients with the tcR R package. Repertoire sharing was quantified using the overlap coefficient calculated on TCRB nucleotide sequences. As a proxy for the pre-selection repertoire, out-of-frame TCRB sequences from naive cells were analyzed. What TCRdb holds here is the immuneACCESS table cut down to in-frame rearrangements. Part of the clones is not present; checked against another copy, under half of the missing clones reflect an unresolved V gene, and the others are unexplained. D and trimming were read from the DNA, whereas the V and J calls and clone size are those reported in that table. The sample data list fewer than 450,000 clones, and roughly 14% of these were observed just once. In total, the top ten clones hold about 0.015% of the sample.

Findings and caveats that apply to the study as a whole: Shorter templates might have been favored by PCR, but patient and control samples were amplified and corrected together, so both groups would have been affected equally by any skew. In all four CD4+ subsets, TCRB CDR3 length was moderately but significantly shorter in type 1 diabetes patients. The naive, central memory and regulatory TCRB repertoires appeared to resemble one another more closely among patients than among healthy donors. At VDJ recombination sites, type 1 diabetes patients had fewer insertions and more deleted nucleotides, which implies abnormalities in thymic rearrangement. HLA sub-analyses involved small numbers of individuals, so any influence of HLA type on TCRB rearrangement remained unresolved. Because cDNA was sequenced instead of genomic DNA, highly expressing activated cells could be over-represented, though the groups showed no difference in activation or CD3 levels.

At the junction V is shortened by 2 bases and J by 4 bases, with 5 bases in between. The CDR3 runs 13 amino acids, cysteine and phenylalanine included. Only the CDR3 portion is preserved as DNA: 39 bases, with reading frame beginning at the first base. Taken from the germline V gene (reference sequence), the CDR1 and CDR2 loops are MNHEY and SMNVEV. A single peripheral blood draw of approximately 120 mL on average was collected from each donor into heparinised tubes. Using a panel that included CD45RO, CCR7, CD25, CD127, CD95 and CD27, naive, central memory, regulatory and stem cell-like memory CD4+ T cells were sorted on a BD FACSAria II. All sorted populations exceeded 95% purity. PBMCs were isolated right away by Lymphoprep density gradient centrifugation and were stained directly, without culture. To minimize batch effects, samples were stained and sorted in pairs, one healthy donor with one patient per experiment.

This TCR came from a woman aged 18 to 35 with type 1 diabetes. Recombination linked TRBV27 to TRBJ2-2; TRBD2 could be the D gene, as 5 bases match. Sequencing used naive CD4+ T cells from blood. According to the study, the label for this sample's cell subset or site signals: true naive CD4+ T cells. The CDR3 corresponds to CASSLEGTGELFF. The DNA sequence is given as TGTGCCAGCAGTTTAGAGGGCACCGGGGAGCTGTTTTTT.